The next 26 T cell receptor beta chains were all read from a single sample in a study of blood T cells in healthy people across ages. With a J-beta primer mix and a sample-barcoded 5' primer, a second PCR ran about 6 to 11 cycles. TCRdb redid the calling of the 5' RACE reads with MiXCR, one entry per CDR3 protein. The table has about 800,000 distinct CDR3 sequences, 55% to 75% seen once. The source material was blood. Receptors originate from a man in his thirties or forties in good health.

The J gene is TRBJ1-2, the V gene TRBV7-9; tentative D call: TRBD1 (5 bases). CDR1 and CDR2 (germline): SEHNR, FQNEAQ (reference sequence). This CDR3 has 16 residues. The V end lost 2 bases, the J end lost 0 bases, and 13 bases lay between the germline ends. Here the CDR3 DNA reads TGTGCCAGCAGCTTATGGTACGGGGGAACTAACTATGGCTACACCTTC. It codes for CASSLWYGGTNYGYTF.

Only a few counts were recorded for this clonotype. The chain carries TRBV7-2 and TRBJ2-3; D is undetermined. Trimming stripped 4 bases from V and 7 bases from J, with 9 bases between. The CDR3 has 12 amino acids. Germline V gene lookup returns CDR1 SGHTA and CDR2 FQGNSA. The CDR3 sequence: CASSSERYTQYF. The CDR3 DNA reads TGTGCCAGCAGCTCTGAGCGATATACGCAGTATTTT.

The CDR3 here is CGPGNEQYF. For the CDR3, the DNA is TGTGGCCCAGGGAACGAGCAGTACTTC. The rearrangement links TRBV7-9 to TRBJ2-7; weak D call: TRBD1 (5 bases). Germline V gene data show CDR1 as SEHNR and CDR2 as FQNEAQ (reference sequence). This CDR3 spans 9 amino acids.

The CDR3 sequence: CASSPQGFGNSPLHF. The CDR3 coding sequence is TGTGCCAGCAGCCCGCAGGGGTTTGGCAATTCACCCCTCCACTTT. The V gene is TRBV9, the J gene TRBJ1-6; D is perhaps TRBD1 (6 bases). The V end lost 4 bases, the J end lost 7 bases, and 15 bases lay between the germline ends. The CDR3 has 15 amino acids. CDR1 and CDR2 (germline): SGDLS, YYNGEE.

The V and J genes are TRBV6-1 and TRBJ2-5, with TRBD2 matching 7 bases. With 4 bases clipped from V and 7 bases from J, the junction kept 15 bases outside the gene matches. This CDR3 comprises 16 residues. CDR1 and CDR2 (germline): MNHNS, SASEGT. The DNA of the CDR3 is TGTGCCAGCAGTGGCCGGGACTACACAACTATCGGGACCCAGTACTTC. Translated: CASSGRDYTTIGTQYF.

With regard to this clonotype: Sequence at one end of the junction differs from germline and may be a read error. The V call is TRBV18, the J call TRBJ2-1; possibly TRBD1 or TRBD2 for D (5 bases each). CDR1 and CDR2 from the germline V gene are KGHSH and LQKENI. This CDR3 is built from 16 residues. The CDR3 is CAGSPPGPQIYNEQFF. The CDR3 nucleotides are TGTGCCGGCTCACCACCGGGACCCCAAATTTACAATGAGCAGTTCTTC.

This clonotype occurred many times. The DNA for the CDR3 is TGTGCCAGCAGCCCGAAGCAAATAGGGGGCAACACGAGGGATACGCAGTATTTT. Protein sequence: CASSPKQIGGNTRDTQYF. The chain recombines TRBV7-9 with TRBJ2-3, with 7 bases matching TRBD1. V shed 5 bases and J 6 bases; nucleotides not matched to a gene: 20. The CDR3 sequence is 18 residues long. Germline CDR1 and CDR2: SEHNR and FQNEAQ (reference sequence). The full variable domain, completed using reference TRBV7-9 and TRBJ2-3, is DTGVSQNPRHKITKRGQNVTFRCDPISEHNRLYWYRQTLGQGPEFLTYFQNEAQLEKSRLLSDRFSAERPKGSFSTLEIQRTEQGDSAMYLCASSPKQIGGNTRDTQYFGPGTRLTVL.

This clonotype was picked up a small number of times. This sequence joins TRBV7-3 and TRBJ2-5, with 9 nucleotides matching TRBD1. CDR3 length: 16 amino acids. V was clipped by 2 bases and J by 7 bases; unmatched bases: 11. CDR1 is SGHTA, CDR2 FQGTGA, per germline. The CDR3 region is CASSLLPGQGSGTQYF. For the CDR3, the DNA is TGTGCCAGCAGCTTACTCCCGGGACAGGGAAGTGGGACCCAGTACTTC. The whole variable domain, filled in from reference TRBV7-3 and TRBJ2-5, reads GAGVSQTPSNKVTEKGKYVELRCDPISGHTALYWYRQSLGQGPEFLIYFQGTGAADDSGLPNDRFFAVRPEGSVSTLKIQRTERGDSAVYLCASSLLPGQGSGTQYFGPGTRLLVL.

The chain uses TRBV7-6 and TRBJ2-3, with D uncertain. V gave up 5 bases and J gave up 0 bases, with 18 bases separating them. Germline loops: CDR1 SGHVS, CDR2 FNYEAQ. The CDR3 sequence is 17 residues long. CDR3 in amino acids: CASSLLGHPSSTDTQYF. The DNA for the CDR3 is TGTGCCAGCAGCCTTTTAGGGCACCCATCTAGCACAGATACGCAGTATTTT.

The V gene is TRBV6-5, the J gene TRBJ1-4; TRBD1 agrees at 7 bases. The junction had 4 bases not matched to a gene; V was cut back by 0 bases and J by 6 bases. The V gene's germline CDR1 is MNHEY and CDR2 SVGAGI. The length of the CDR3 is 15 residues. CDR3 DNA sequence: TGTGCCAGCAGTTACTCGTTGGGACAGTATGAAAAACTGTTTTTT. The encoded protein is CASSYSLGQYEKLFF.

The rearrangement links TRBV15 to TRBJ2-1; TRBD2 matches at 8 bases. Germline CDR1 is LNHNV and CDR2 is YYDKDF (reference sequence). The ends lost 3 bases at V and 10 bases at J; junction bases unmatched: 11. CDR3 length equals 15 residues. The CDR3 DNA sequence: TGTGCCACCAGCAGGAAAGCGGGAGACGGCGGCGAGCAGTTCTTC. It yields the protein CATSRKAGDGGEQFF.

In its sample, this clonotype was seen a few times. The V and J genes are TRBV7-2 and TRBJ2-3; the D is unclear. CDR3 length: 13 residues. V lost 4 bases and J lost 4, with 9 bases in between. CDR1 and CDR2 from the germline V gene are SGHTA and FQGNSA. CDR3 loop: CASSWSIADTQYF. The CDR3 nucleotides are TGTGCCAGCAGCTGGAGCATCGCAGATACGCAGTATTTT.

A few counts support this clonotype. V gene TRBV2 combines with J gene TRBJ2-5; D not resolved. The CDR3 spans 12 residues. From germline, CDR1 is SNHLY and CDR2 FYNNEI. With 7 bases removed from V and 4 bases from J, the gap between germline ends came to 10 bases. The CDR3 is CASKLRPETQYF. The CDR3 DNA reads as TGTGCCAGCAAATTAAGGCCAGAGACCCAGTACTTC.

As regards this clonotype: A clone one base away is much larger, so this may be a read error. The rearrangement links TRBV12-3 or TRBV12-4 to TRBJ2-1, with 9 bases matching TRBD2. The end of the DNA is better explained by TRBJ2-7, so the J call may be wrong. CDR3 length: 16 amino acids. The CDR3 coding sequence is TGTGCCAGCTCCCTCTGGGGTAGCGGGAGAAACAATGAGCAGTACTTC. It is translated as CASSLWGSGRNNEQYF.

This clonotype was counted between two and nine times. The rearrangement joins TRBV29-1 to TRBJ2-3; TRBD2 matches at 8 bases. From germline, CDR1 is SQVTM and CDR2 ANQGSEA. J gave up 5 bases and V 1 base, and 14 bases lay outside the gene matches. This CDR3 region has 17 residues. The CDR3 here is CSVEAWMAGGRVDTQYF. CDR3 bases: TGCAGCGTTGAAGCGTGGATGGCGGGAGGAAGGGTAGATACGCAGTATTTT.

The sample holds a few counts of this clonotype. This chain links TRBV12-5 with TRBJ2-7; 10 bases are a match to TRBD1. In germline, CDR1 is LGHNT, CDR2 FRNRAP. The J segment lost 3 bases and the V segment lost 5 bases, leaving 4 bases of the junction unmatched. The CDR3 is made up of 14 amino acids. Here the CDR3 DNA reads TGTGCTAGTGGTGGGACAGGGGCTTTCTACGAGCAGTACTTC. Protein product: CASGGTGAFYEQYF.

This sequence joins TRBV20-1 and TRBJ2-1; D not certain. There are 12 residues in the CDR3. V lost 6 bases to trimming and J lost 8 bases, with 14 bases between them. Germline V lookup: CDR1 DFQATT, CDR2 SNEGSKA (reference sequence). As DNA, the CDR3 is TGCAGTGCGTCGGCTAGTCGGTATGAGCAGTTCTTC. It encodes CSASASRYEQFF.

The chain is built from TRBV20-1 and TRBJ1-2; D remains ambiguous. The V gene lost 6 bases and the J gene lost 1 base, with 15 bases spanning the gap. The CDR3 is 14 residues long. Germline V lookup: CDR1 DFQATT, CDR2 SNEGSKA (reference sequence). The CDR3 region has the DNA TGCAGTGCGTGGGGAAATGACTTTAACTATGGCTACACCTTC. The encoded protein is CSAWGNDFNYGYTF.

The chain joins TRBV4-2 to TRBJ2-3, with TRBD1 identical over 9 bases. The germline V gene has CDR1 LGHNA and CDR2 YNFKEQ. This CDR3 is built from 22 residues. The J segment lost 0 bases and the V segment lost 3 bases, leaving 22 bases of the junction unmatched. CDR3 amino acids: CASSHLAPWLQSTGGSTDTQYF. CDR3 nucleotides: TGTGCCAGCAGCCACCTCGCACCCTGGCTTCAATCGACAGGGGGAAGCACAGATACGCAGTATTTT.

This clonotype showed up just a few times. The chain combines TRBV7-2 with TRBJ2-7; no clear D. The ends were cut back, 1 base at V and 2 bases at J, with 12 bases in the middle. The germline V gene has CDR1 SGHTA and CDR2 FQGNSA. This CDR3 region has 15 residues. The CDR3 here is CASSLGSRVAYEQYF. The CDR3 nucleotides read TGTGCCAGCAGCTTAGGGAGTCGCGTAGCCTACGAGCAGTACTTC. The entire variable domain, with the rest obtained from reference TRBV7-2 and TRBJ2-7, is as follows: GAGVSQSPSNKVTEKGKDVELRCDPISGHTALYWYRQSLGQGLEFLIYFQGNSAPDKSGLPSDRFSAERTGGSVSTLTIQRTQQEDSAVYLCASSLGSRVAYEQYFGPGTRLTVT.

This clonotype has only one observation. V and J are TRBV6-6 and TRBJ2-5; D perhaps matches TRBD1 (5 bases). The DNA end is a closer match to TRBJ2-7, so the J assignment may be wrong. The CDR3 is 15 residues long. CDR1 and CDR2 (germline): MNHNY, SVGAGI (reference sequence). The CDR3 loop is CASSYALTEPYEQYF. The CDR3 DNA reads TGTGCCAGCAGTTACGCCTTGACAGAACCCTACGAGCAGTACTTC.

This chain links TRBV12-3 or TRBV12-4 with TRBJ2-4; D is possibly TRBD1 (7 bases). This CDR3 has 15 residues. Trimming shortened V by 6 bases and J by 7 bases, and 19 bases separated the two germline ends. The CDR3 region has the DNA TGTGCCAGCAGCCCGACAGGGACTCTTCCGAACATTCAGTACTTC. It translates to CASSPTGTLPNIQYF.

This sequence joins TRBV11-2 and TRBJ2-7; D call uncertain. V gave up 3 bases and J gave up 2 bases, with 5 bases separating them. The CDR3 sequence is 12 residues long. CDR1 and CDR2 (germline): SGHAT, FQNNGV. CDR3 sequence: CASSFKPYEQYF. CDR3 nucleotides: TGTGCCAGCAGCTTTAAGCCCTACGAGCAGTACTTC.

The chain joins TRBV10-3 to TRBJ2-3; no clear D gene. The CDR3 loop spans 20 amino acids. Germline-derived CDR1 and CDR2 are ENHRY and SYGVKD. Trimming took 0 bases from V and 2 from J, leaving 24 bases between them. The CDR3 reads CAISESRQIYRTAATDTQYF. The CDR3 DNA reads TGTGCCATCAGTGAGTCGAGGCAAATCTACCGGACGGCGGCCACAGATACGCAGTATTTT.

V gene TRBV11-1 combines with J gene TRBJ1-1; 7 bases line up with TRBD1. Trimming took 5 bases from V and 4 from J; bases not matched to a gene: 10. CDR1 SGHAT and CDR2 FQDESV come from the germline V gene (reference sequence). The CDR3 covers 15 residues. The DNA of the CDR3 is TGTGCCAGCAGCGTCAGACCCACAGGGGTCACTGAAGCTTTCTTT. Its protein is CASSVRPTGVTEAFF. The complete variable domain, with remaining parts taken from reference TRBV11-1 and TRBJ1-1, reads EAEVAQSPRYKITEKSQAVAFWCDPISGHATLYWYRQILGQGPELLVQFQDESVVDDSQLPKDRFSAERLKGVDSTLKIQPAELGDSAMYLCASSVRPTGVTEAFFGQGTRLTVV.

Remarks on this clonotype: A read error is possible here, since a much larger clone lies one base away. The V call is TRBV14, the J call TRBJ2-1; D perhaps matches TRBD2 (6 bases). V was clipped by 5 bases and J by 4 bases, with 12 bases between them. Germline V gene sequence: CDR1 SGHDN, CDR2 FVKESK. This CDR3 contains 14 residues. The CDR3, as DNA: TGTGCCAGCAGCAGAGGGGAGGATTACAATGAGCAGTTCTTC. Protein sequence: CASSRGEDYNEQFF.